The clone carrying this TCR beta chain was counted at least ten times. From the reads, TCRdb called clonotypes with MiXCR, one entry per CDR3 protein. The table has roughly 230,000 distinct CDR3 sequences, 29% seen once. This entry comes from a study of kidney transplant recipient with SARS-CoV-2 infection. Trimming removed 5 bases from V and 4 bases from J, with 23 bases in between. The CDR3 totals 17 residues. Per the germline V gene, CDR1 is MGHDK and CDR2 is SYGVNS. This TCR derives from a male patient in his 30s who had COVID-19 and was a kidney transplant recipient. The T cells may come from the graft donor. The chain links TRBV25-1 to TRBJ1-2; D uncertain. The starting material was a blood sample, obtained at baseline and between days 110 and 120 from a kidney transplant recipient. The CDR3 here is CASSIKAELGKTYGYTF. Written as DNA, the CDR3 is TGTGCCAGCAGTATAAAAGCAGAACTGGGAAAGACCTATGGCTACACCTTC.